This T cell receptor (beta chain) was documented in a study of post-analysis software for immune sequencing data. Study results and caveats: Controls showed significantly higher normalized Chao1 diversity than did multiple sclerosis patients. TRBV5-6, TRBV5-1 and TRBV20-1 belonged to a set of about five TRBV segments that were more frequent in patients than controls.

This clonotype appeared a single time. No antigen is known for it. The CDR3 consists of 15 residues. Per germline, CDR1 SGHTA and CDR2 FQGNSA. The V and J ends lost 3 bases and 8 bases respectively, with 17 bases between them. Included in the TCR beta cDNA libraries were unique molecular identifiers. T cells numbering about 0.85 to 10 million yielded cDNA molecules that totaled some 500,000. A single record per CDR3 protein comes from TCRdb applying MiXCR to the PCR reads. The table lists a few hundred thousand distinct CDR3 sequences, less than 45% of them singletons, with around an eighth in the top ten.

The origin of this receptor is a girl under 18 with multiple sclerosis. The rearrangement uses TRBV7-2 and TRBJ2-1; D is ambiguous. The sequencing input was blood. CDR3 protein: CASSLRHPIVDEQFF. In DNA form, the CDR3 reads TGTGCCAGCAGCTTGCGACATCCAATCGTCGATGAGCAGTTCTTC.